This TCR beta chain was sequenced during a study of blood T cell repertoires in COVID-19 (dated by TCRdb to the early 2020s). About the full investigation: Samples covering the acute and convalescent phases of COVID-19 were provided by collaborators in the United States, Italy and Spain. The material from the prospective study consisted of cDNA or gDNA derived from T cells, B-cell-depleted T cells, or PBMCs. Deeply sampled blood TCRbeta repertoires from subjects exposed to, actively infected with, or recovered from COVID-19 were included in the dataset. The repertoires were made available in a free public database intended to serve as a resource for research on the immune response to SARS-CoV-2. Samples were obtained from the ongoing ImmuneRACE study (first 160 participants) and from 1,254 subjects provided by 6 global collaborators. Sample metadata almost always included a de-identified subject ID, COVID-19 status, age in years and sex. Where available, HLA class I and class II types were obtained from metadata supplied by the sample provider rather than from assay-based typing.

TCRbeta CDR3 regions were amplified from genomic DNA using the immunoSEQ Assay, a bias-controlled multiplex PCR. Per the original workflow: The number of nucleated cells in each sample was estimated from the amplification of reference gene primers within the assay. To quantify the absolute abundance of each unique TCRbeta CDR3 rearrangement, sequence reads were collapsed and filtered. Productive Simpson clonality was computed per sample as the square root of Simpson's diversity index over productive rearrangements. TCRdb re-hosts the immuneACCESS table, in-frame sequences only. Its copies lack some clones; in the studies checked, an unresolved V gene accounts for under half of them, and the cause for the rest is not known. That table gives V, J and clone size, and the DNA gave D and trimming. Across this sample there are 400,000 or so clones, with around 90% seen only once. The ten largest clones take up under 0.7% of the sample.

CDR1 and CDR2 are drawn from the germline V gene (reference sequence): LNHDA, SQIVND. Ends trimmed: V by 6 bases, J by 9 bases; bases unmatched to a gene: 14. The CDR3, from cysteine to phenylalanine, totals 16 residues. The CDR3 DNA has 48 bases and is translated from base 1. Participants in the prospective study were enrolled through a virtual design, were aged about 18 to 100 years, and lived in approximately 25 United States geographic areas. To assign participants to cohorts, the prospective study relied on clinical history that participants themselves reported in a screening survey and a study questionnaire. ImmuneRACE Cohort 3 recovered participants were defined by two consecutive negative NP/OP PCR tests, healthcare professional clearance, or symptom resolution. Mobile phlebotomists in the prospective study collected whole blood, serum and a nasopharyngeal or oropharyngeal swab from every participant. Prospective study participants could optionally give additional blood draws and questionnaires over a roughly 2-month period. Before DNA extraction, blood samples from the prospective study were shipped at room temperature or frozen.

Here is what the overall study found, with its caveats: How much clinical and demographic metadata was included differed by source and by participant, and the metadata was provided uncurated.

This clone was recorded only once. Its antigen remains undetermined. There are no base qualities to consult, and no much larger clone falls within one base. The chain employs TRBV19 and TRBJ2-1, with TRBD1 identical over 10 junction bases. The sequence came from a man aged 18 to 30 who had recovered from COVID-19. The sample consisted of PBMCs or T cells enriched from blood (not recorded which). CDR3 reads: CASRPPPGTGVVEQFF. In nucleotides, the sequence is TGTGCCAGTAGACCCCCTCCAGGGACAGGGGTAGTTGAGCAGTTCTTC.